This entry lists 3 T cell receptor beta chains sequenced from one sample in a study of low-dose radiotherapy and immunotherapy resistance in tumors. Time point of the sample: before trial treatment. TRAV and TRBV primers primed cDNA for both TCRalpha and TCRbeta. The PCR that amplified TCRs ran for 20 cycles, relying on a constant-region primer and a V-primer adapter. TCRdb called the reads again in MiXCR, with one record for every CDR3 protein. The sample gives about 60,000 distinct CDR3 sequences, almost 25% of which show up once; around 5% is in the top ten. The sequencing here drew on PBMCs, taken before treatment. The receptors stem from a male donor with prostate cancer.

V gene TRBV27 combines with J gene TRBJ2-3; 9 positions agree with TRBD1. The CDR3 has 17 residues. The germline CDR1 and CDR2 sequences are MNHEY and SMNVEV (reference sequence). V was pared by 3 bases and J by 7 bases, with 14 bases of the junction left unmatched. The CDR3 nucleotides are TGTGCCAGCAGTTTTTACATATCCGGGACAGGGCGAAATACGCAGTATTTT. Encoded protein: CASSFYISGTGRNTQYF.

Many counts were recorded for this clonotype. This rearrangement joins TRBV20-1 to TRBJ2-6; 14 bases align to TRBD2. Per germline, CDR1 DFQATT and CDR2 SNEGSKA (reference sequence). The CDR3 extends over 17 amino acids. After removal of 3 bases from V and 2 bases from J, the junction contained 3 bases not matched to a gene. CDR3 in DNA: TGCAGTGCTAGGGCGGGACTAGCGGGAGCTGGGGCCAACGTCCTGACTTTC. Protein: CSARAGLAGAGANVLTF.

V is TRBV2 and J is TRBJ2-1; D possibly matches TRBD1 or TRBD2 (5 bases each). The germline CDR1 and CDR2 sequences are SNHLY and FYNNEI. The CDR3 spans 12 residues. Trimming left V 7 bases short and J 6 bases short, with 10 bases between. CDR3 in DNA: TGTGCCAGCAAGTATGGGGGCAATGAGCAGTTCTTC. It translates to CASKYGGNEQFF.